Listed here are 20 T cell receptor beta chains from one sample, sequenced in a study of T cell clonotyping in hematopoietic cell transplantation. Measured with immunoSEQ multiplex PCR; TCRdb has only the in-frame clones, and not every one. The sample comprises about 80,000 clones, almost 97% of which are singletons, and roughly 1.7% rests with the top ten. Time point: recipient sample about 28 days before transplant, after cytoreduction. The sequenced sample was peripheral blood mononuclear cells, obtained before stem cell transplant. Source of these receptors: a woman between 50 and 59 years old with acute myeloid leukemia. Some clones in this sample may be carry-over from other donors' samples.

The gene calls are TRBV28 and TRBJ2-5; D is possibly TRBD2 (5 bases). Trimming took off 7 bases at V and 2 bases at J, with 20 bases between the two ends. This CDR3 spans 16 amino acids. Germline V lookup: CDR1 MDHEN, CDR2 SYDVKM. The CDR3 sequence is CASTLRAPNQQETQYF. The CDR3, as DNA: TGTGCCAGCACCCTGAGGGCCCCCAATCAGCAAGAGACCCAGTACTTC. The full variable domain, in which reference TRBV28 and TRBJ2-5 provide the parts outside the CDR3, is DVKVTQSSRYLVKRTGEKVFLECVQDMDHENMFWYRQDPGLGLRLIYFSYDVKMKEKGDIPEGYSVSREKKERFSLILESASTNQTSMYLCASTLRAPNQQETQYFGPGTRLLVL.

This rearrangement joins TRBV30 to TRBJ1-5; D possibly corresponds to TRBD1 (6 bases). Deletions cut 4 bases from V and 5 bases from J, with 15 bases between. The CDR3 covers 14 residues. CDR1 and CDR2 from the germline V gene are GTSNPN and SVGIG (reference sequence). The chain's CDR3 is CAWTEGGRDQPQHF. The CDR3 bases are TGTGCCTGGACTGAGGGGGGAAGAGATCAGCCCCAGCATTTT.

The chain joins TRBV30 to TRBJ1-5; TRBD1 matches at 10 bases. This CDR3 is built from 15 residues. Germline V gene lookup returns CDR1 GTSNPN and CDR2 SVGIG (reference sequence). The J segment lost 3 bases and the V segment lost 5 bases, leaving 7 bases of the junction unmatched. The CDR3 nucleotides are TGTGCCTGGGCCGGGACAGGGGCCTACAATCAGCCCCAGCATTTT. Amino acid sequence: CAWAGTGAYNQPQHF.

V usage is TRBV2 and J usage is TRBJ2-3; D ambiguous. This CDR3 spans 14 amino acids. Germline CDR1 is SNHLY and CDR2 is FYNNEI. Trimming cost V 2 bases and J 0 bases, with 6 bases left between them. CDR3 in amino acids: CASSEFTSTDTQYF. CDR3 DNA: TGTGCCAGCAGTGAATTTACGAGCACAGATACGCAGTATTTT.

This chain connects TRBV10-1 to TRBJ2-2; tentatively, D is TRBD1 or TRBD2 (6 bases each). With 7 bases removed from V and 3 bases from J, the gap between germline ends came to 12 bases. The CDR3 covers 14 residues. Germline CDR1 and CDR2: WNHNN and SYGVQD (reference sequence). In DNA, the CDR3 is TGCGCCAGCACGCGGGACAAGTACACCGGGGAGCTGTTTTTT. This codes for CASTRDKYTGELFF.

The chain uses TRBV28 and TRBJ2-7; D call uncertain. Germline CDR1 MDHEN, CDR2 SYDVKM. The ends were cut back, 5 bases at V and 3 bases at J, with 8 bases in the middle. The CDR3 loop spans 12 amino acids. The CDR3 DNA reads as TGTGCCAGCAGTACTCCGGGCTACGAGCAGTACTTC. Translating gives CASSTPGYEQYF. The full variable domain, completed using reference TRBV28 and TRBJ2-7, is DVKVTQSSRYLVKRTGEKVFLECVQDMDHENMFWYRQDPGLGLRLIYFSYDVKMKEKGDIPEGYSVSREKKERFSLILESASTNQTSMYLCASSTPGYEQYFGPGTRLTVT.

The genes are TRBV5-1 and TRBJ2-5; D remains ambiguous. V lost 1 base, J lost 0 bases, and 16 bases lay in between. The CDR3 is 17 residues long. The germline V gene has CDR1 SGHRS and CDR2 YFSETQ. CDR3 bases: TGCGCCAGCAGCTTGAGCCCCAGTGGGATAAACCAAGAGACCCAGTACTTC. Its protein is CASSLSPSGINQETQYF.

This chain connects TRBV25-1 to TRBJ1-1; no firm D call. Germline assignment: CDR1 MGHDK and CDR2 SYGVNS. Deletions cut 1 base from V and 5 bases from J, with 11 bases between. The CDR3 has 14 residues. The CDR3 is CASSEWLGATEAFF. CDR3 bases: TGTGCCAGCAGTGAATGGCTAGGAGCGACTGAAGCTTTCTTT. Based on the CDR3 plus reference TRBV25-1 and TRBJ1-1, the full variable domain is EADIYQTPRYLVIGTGKKITLECSQTMGHDKMYWYQQDPGMELHLIHYSYGVNSTEKGDLSSESTVSRIRTEHFPLTLESARPSHTSQYLCASSEWLGATEAFFGQGTRLTVV.

The chain uses TRBV19 and TRBJ2-2; tentative D call: TRBD2 (6 bases). V shed 7 bases and J shed 1 base, with 19 bases lying between them. The CDR3 is 17 amino acids. Germline-derived CDR1 and CDR2 are LNHDA and SQIVND (reference sequence). The CDR3 reads CASTQTGLARNTGELFF. Here the CDR3 DNA reads TGTGCCAGTACCCAGACGGGGCTAGCGCGGAACACCGGGGAGCTGTTTTTT.

This clone was detected only a few times. V gene TRBV2 combines with J gene TRBJ1-1; D not resolved. CDR1 and CDR2 from the germline V gene are SNHLY and FYNNEI. The CDR3 is made up of 15 amino acids. The V and J ends lost 7 bases and 4 bases respectively, with 19 bases between them. The CDR3 is CASKGEALKSTEAFF. The CDR3 nucleotides are TGTGCCAGCAAGGGTGAGGCGCTTAAGAGCACTGAAGCTTTCTTT.

The chain uses TRBV19 and TRBJ1-6; D ambiguous. This CDR3 is built from 15 residues. Germline V gives CDR1 LNHDA, CDR2 SQIVND (reference sequence). The germline V and J ends were trimmed by 5 bases and 1 base, with 9 bases remaining between them. The CDR3 DNA reads as TGTGCCAGTAGTGGGGTGGCATCCTATAATTCACCCCTCCACTTT. Protein product: CASSGVASYNSPLHF.

The chain joins TRBV30 to TRBJ1-2; D remains unclear. The V gene's germline CDR1 is GTSNPN and CDR2 SVGIG (reference sequence). The CDR3 has 13 amino acids. V was trimmed by 0 bases and J by 3 bases, leaving 8 bases between them. The chain's CDR3 is CAWSVNRYYGYTF. Here the CDR3 DNA reads TGTGCCTGGAGTGTAAACAGATACTATGGCTACACCTTC. Variable domain in full (rest from reference TRBV30 and TRBJ1-2): SQTIHQWPATLVQPVGSPLSLECTVEGTSNPNLYWYRQAAGRGLQLLFYSVGIGQISSEVPQNLSASRPQDRQFILSSKKLLLSDSGFYLCAWSVNRYYGYTFGSGTRLTVV.

The J gene is TRBJ2-3, the V gene TRBV5-6; D may correspond to TRBD1 or TRBD2 (5 bases each). The germline V and J ends were trimmed by 1 base and 2 bases, with 11 bases remaining between them. The CDR3 spans 15 residues. Germline assignment: CDR1 SGHDT and CDR2 YYEEEE. CDR3 sequence reads: CASSLSPGATDTQYF. CDR3 DNA: TGTGCCAGCAGCTTGTCACCCGGGGCCACAGATACGCAGTATTTT.

This clone was recorded only once. The gene calls are TRBV30 and TRBJ2-1; TRBD2 is a possible D gene (6 bases). This CDR3 contains 14 residues. V dropped 4 bases and J dropped 4 bases, with 14 bases sitting between them. Germline V CDR1 and CDR2: GTSNPN, SVGIG (reference sequence). CDR3: CAWTRGGVYNEQFF. CDR3 DNA sequence: TGTGCCTGGACCCGGGGAGGAGTATACAATGAGCAGTTCTTC.

The sample holds a few counts of this clone. The genes are TRBV2 and TRBJ2-7; 7 nucleotides align to TRBD2. The V segment lost 8 bases and the J segment 6 bases; nucleotides outside the gene matches: 16. This CDR3 is built from 15 residues. Looked up from germline, CDR1 is SNHLY and CDR2 is FYNNEI. The CDR3 spells CASLSSGLRVGEQYF. DNA of the CDR3: TGTGCCAGCTTGAGTAGCGGGCTCCGAGTGGGCGAGCAGTACTTC.

The rearrangement joins TRBV7-3 to TRBJ1-1, with no clear D. The CDR3 has 13 residues. V lost 3 bases to trimming and J lost 2 bases, with 7 bases between them. CDR1 and CDR2 from the germline V gene are SGHTA and FQGTGA. The CDR3 DNA reads TGTGCCAGCAGCTTTTCAGGCAACACTGAAGCTTTCTTT. This translates into CASSFSGNTEAFF.

The J gene is TRBJ1-1, the V gene TRBV19, with D unclear. The CDR3 consists of 13 residues. V lost 11 bases to trimming and J lost 4 bases, with 17 bases between them. Looked up from germline, CDR1 is LNHDA and CDR2 is SQIVND (reference sequence). The CDR3 region is CALEVGYGTEAFF. The DNA for the CDR3 is TGTGCCCTTGAGGTAGGGTATGGCACTGAAGCTTTCTTT.

This clone has just one count. The gene calls are TRBV30 and TRBJ1-2, with a possible D match to TRBD1 (5 bases). Trimming took 0 bases from V and 6 from J, leaving 8 bases between them. The germline V gene encodes CDR1 GTSNPN and CDR2 SVGIG (reference sequence). CDR3 length: 12 amino acids. In DNA form, the CDR3 reads TGTGCCTGGAGTGTGGGGGGACATGGCTACACCTTC. Its translation is CAWSVGGHGYTF.

The chain employs TRBV9 and TRBJ1-1; D ambiguous. In germline, CDR1 is SGDLS, CDR2 YYNGEE. Trimming took 7 bases from V and 0 from J, leaving 10 bases between them. The CDR3 runs to 13 residues. Here the CDR3 DNA reads TGTGCCAGCGGCTCCAGACTGAACACTGAAGCTTTCTTT. Its protein is CASGSRLNTEAFF.

The rearrangement joins TRBV11-3 to TRBJ1-6; the D is unclear. V shed 1 base and J shed 4 bases, with 11 bases lying between them. Germline V gene sequence: CDR1 SGHNT, CDR2 YENEEA. The CDR3 totals 16 residues. DNA of the CDR3: TGTGCCAGCAGCTTAGTGGCCCGCAGGTATAATTCACCCCTCCACTTT. Protein product: CASSLVARRYNSPLHF.